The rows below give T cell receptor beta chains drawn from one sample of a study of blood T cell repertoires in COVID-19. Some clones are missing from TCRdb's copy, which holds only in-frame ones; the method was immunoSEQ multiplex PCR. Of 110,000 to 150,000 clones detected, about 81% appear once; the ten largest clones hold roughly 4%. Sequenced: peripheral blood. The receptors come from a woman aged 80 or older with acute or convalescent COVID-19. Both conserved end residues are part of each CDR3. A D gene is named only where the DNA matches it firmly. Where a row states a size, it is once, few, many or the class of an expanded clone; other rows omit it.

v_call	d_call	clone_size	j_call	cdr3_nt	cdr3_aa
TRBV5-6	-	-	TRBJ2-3	TGTGCCAGCAGCTTGGATGACACAATCCCAACAGATACGCAGTATTTT	CASSLDDTIPTDTQYF
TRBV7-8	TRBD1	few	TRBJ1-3	TGTGCCAGCAGCTTAGTTGGGACAGGGCTCCCAAACACCATATATTTT	CASSLVGTGLPNTIYF
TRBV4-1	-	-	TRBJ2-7	TGCGCCAGCAGCCAAGGTTGGGGGGGGCTCTCCTACGAGCAGTACTTC	CASSQGWGGLSYEQYF
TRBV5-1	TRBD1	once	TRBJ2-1	TGCGCCAGCAGCAGCACAGGGGGGAACAATGAGCAGTTCTTC	CASSSTGGNNEQFF
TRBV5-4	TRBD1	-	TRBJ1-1	TGTGCCAGCAGCATAGGACAGGGAAGATGGAACACTGAAGCTTTCTTT	CASSIGQGRWNTEAFF
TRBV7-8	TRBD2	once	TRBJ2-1	TGTGCCAGCAGCTTAGGCAGACTAGCGGGGAATGAGCAGTTCTTC	CASSLGRLAGNEQFF
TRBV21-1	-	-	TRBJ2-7	TGTGCCAGCAGCAAGACTTTGGGCGGGTCTATCTTCCCGGACGAGCAGTACTTC	CASSKTLGGSIFPDEQYF
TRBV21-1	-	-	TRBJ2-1	TGTGCCAGCAGGAATTGCCGGGACAATCCCTACAATGAGCAGTTCTTC	CASRNCRDNPYNEQFF
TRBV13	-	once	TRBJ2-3	TGTGCCAGCAGCTCCAGGGTAGGGAACACAGATACGCAGTATTTT	CASSSRVGNTDTQYF
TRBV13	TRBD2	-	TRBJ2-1	TGTGCCAGCAGCTTTGCCGGGACTAGCCAGTTCTTC	CASSFAGTSQFF
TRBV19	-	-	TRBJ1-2	TGTGCCAGTAGTCTGGCGGGGTCTAACTATGGCTACACCTTC	CASSLAGSNYGYTF
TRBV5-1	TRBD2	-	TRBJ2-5	TGCGCCAGCAGCTATACCGGGACTAGGATGTCGCAGACCCAGTACTTC	CASSYTGTRMSQTQYF
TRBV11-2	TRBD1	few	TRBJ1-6	TGTGCCAGCAGCTCCCCGACGGACAGGGTAGTAGTGGGAGGCTCACCCCTCCACTTT	CASSSPTDRVVVGGSPLHF
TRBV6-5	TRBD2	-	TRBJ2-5	TGTGCCACCCGGACTAGCGGCCAAGAGACCCAGTACTTC	CATRTSGQETQYF
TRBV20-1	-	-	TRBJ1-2	TGCAGTGCTAGTCAGGGTCTAAGCTACACCTTC	CSASQGLSYTF
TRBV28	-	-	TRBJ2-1	TGTGCCAGCAGTTCGCGGGGGCCCAGACGAGAGCAGTTCTTC	CASSSRGPRREQFF
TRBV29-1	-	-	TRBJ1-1	TGCAGCGTTGAAGGGGCCGCGGGCACTGAAGCTTTCTTT	CSVEGAAGTEAFF
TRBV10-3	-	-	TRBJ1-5	TGTGCCACCACCTCTGCGGTTATGGATCAGCCCCAGCATTTT	CATTSAVMDQPQHF
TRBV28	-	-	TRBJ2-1	TGTGCCAGCAGTTTAGTCGCCAGGGGCCCCTACAATGAGCAGTTCTTC	CASSLVARGPYNEQFF
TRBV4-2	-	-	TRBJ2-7	TGTGCCAGCAGCCAATTCCAGGGGGGCTCCTACGAGCAGTACTTC	CASSQFQGGSYEQYF
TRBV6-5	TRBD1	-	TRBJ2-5	TGTGCCAGCAGTTCCGACAGGGGAACAGAGACCCAGTACTTC	CASSSDRGTETQYF
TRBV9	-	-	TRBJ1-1	TGTGCCAGCAGCGTAGGTTCTAGTGGCACTGAAGCTTTCTTT	CASSVGSSGTEAFF
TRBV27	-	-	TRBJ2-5	TGTGCCAGCGGCCTCCAGGGGCAAGAGACCCAGTACTTC	CASGLQGQETQYF
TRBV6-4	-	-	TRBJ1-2	TGTGCCAGCAGTGACGGGGCAGGACAGTATTATGGCTACACCTTC	CASSDGAGQYYGYTF
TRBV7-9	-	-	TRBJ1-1	TGTGCCAGCAGCCTAGGCGGACCCGGGAGGCAAAGACCGAACACTGAAGCTTTCTTT	CASSLGGPGRQRPNTEAFF
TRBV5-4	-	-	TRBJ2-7	TGTGCCAGCAGCTTTAGTCCCCACAGGGATTTAATAAGCTACGAGCAGTACTTC	CASSFSPHRDLISYEQYF
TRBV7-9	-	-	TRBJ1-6	TGTGCCAGCAGCGCCACAGGGATCGGGAATTCACCCCTCCACTTT	CASSATGIGNSPLHF
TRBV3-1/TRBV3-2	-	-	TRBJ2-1	TGTGCCAGCAGCCAAGGGGGGCGATCCGGGCGTGAGCAGTTCTTC	CASSQGGRSGREQFF
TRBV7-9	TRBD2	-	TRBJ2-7	TGTGCCAGCAGCGGGTCAGCGGGGGGATCCTACGAGCAGTACTTC	CASSGSAGGSYEQYF